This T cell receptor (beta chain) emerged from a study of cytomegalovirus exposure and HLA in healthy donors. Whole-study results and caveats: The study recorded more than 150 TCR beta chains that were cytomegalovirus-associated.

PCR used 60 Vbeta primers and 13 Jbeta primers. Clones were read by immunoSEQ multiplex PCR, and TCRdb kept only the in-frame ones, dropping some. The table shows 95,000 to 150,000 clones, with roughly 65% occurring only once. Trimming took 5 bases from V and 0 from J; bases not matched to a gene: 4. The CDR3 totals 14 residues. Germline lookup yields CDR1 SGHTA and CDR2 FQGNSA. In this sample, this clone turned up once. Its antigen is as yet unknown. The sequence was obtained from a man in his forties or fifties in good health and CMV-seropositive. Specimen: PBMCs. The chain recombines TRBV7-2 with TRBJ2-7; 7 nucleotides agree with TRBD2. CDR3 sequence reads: CASSKGRDSYEQYF. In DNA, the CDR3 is TGTGCCAGCAGCAAAGGGAGGGACTCCTACGAGCAGTACTTC.